This entry lists 20 T cell receptor beta chains sequenced from one sample in a study of cytomegalovirus exposure and HLA in healthy donors. Amplification used 60 Vbeta primers and 13 Jbeta primers. Produced via immunoSEQ multiplex PCR; TCRdb's table is partial and in-frame only. The sample carries about 210,000 clones, more than 65% recorded once. The sample taken for sequencing was PBMCs. All receptors come from a man aged 35-49 years in good health and CMV-seropositive.

The chain combines TRBV5-4 with TRBJ2-7; 7 positions agree with TRBD1. CDR1 and CDR2 from the germline V gene are SGHNT and YYREEE (reference sequence). CDR3 length: 14 residues. With 4 bases clipped from V and 6 bases from J, the junction kept 10 bases outside the gene matches. The CDR3 region is CASSLNSDRSEQYF. CDR3 sequence (DNA): TGTGCCAGCAGCCTCAACTCGGACAGGTCCGAGCAGTACTTC. Variable domain in full (rest from reference TRBV5-4 and TRBJ2-7): ETGVTQSPTHLIKTRGQQVTLRCSSQSGHNTVSWYQQALGQGPQFIFQYYREEENGRGNFPPRFSGLQFPNYSSELNVNALELDDSALYLCASSLNSDRSEQYFGPGTRLTVT.

This clone was seen a few times. The V and J genes are TRBV6-5 and TRBJ1-1; D gene ambiguous. Germline CDR1 MNHEY, CDR2 SVGAGI. The CDR3 contains 16 residues. Trimming stripped 1 base from V and 1 base from J, with 13 bases between. The CDR3 protein is CASSYYGAGRNTEAFF. The CDR3 DNA follows: TGTGCCAGCAGTTACTATGGAGCGGGCAGGAACACTGAAGCTTTCTTT.

The chain couples TRBV21-1 to TRBJ1-2. TRBV21-1 has pseudogene status. The CDR3 spans 17 residues. The CDR3 loop reads CASSKSGGDSTNYGYTF. The CDR3 nucleotides are TGTGCCAGCAGCAAATCGGGGGGGGACAGTACGAACTATGGCTACACCTTC.

V is TRBV6-1 and J is TRBJ2-5, with D possibly TRBD1 on 5 matching bases. CDR1 and CDR2 from the germline V gene are MNHNS and SASEGT. This CDR3 is 13 amino acids long. V was pared by 5 bases and J by 0 bases, with 7 bases between. In DNA, the CDR3 is TGTGCCAGCAGTTTCAGGGACCAAGAGACCCAGTACTTC. Its translation: CASSFRDQETQYF.

The rearrangement joins TRBV6-1 to TRBJ1-5; TRBD1 might be the D (6 bases). Between the trimmed V and J ends, which lost 1 base and 1 base, there was a span of 8 bases. This CDR3 has 15 residues. CDR1 and CDR2 from the germline V gene are MNHNS and SASEGT. CDR3 region: CASSEGGHSNQPQHF. The CDR3 bases are TGTGCCAGCAGTGAAGGGGGGCACAGCAATCAGCCCCAGCATTTT.

This chain uses TRBV9 with TRBJ2-5, with unresolved D. The CDR3 sequence is 15 residues long. Trimming removed 0 bases from V and 1 base from J, with 10 bases in between. Germline V gene data show CDR1 as SGDLS and CDR2 as YYNGEE. The CDR3 reads CASSVGRASQETQYF. As DNA, the CDR3 is TGTGCCAGCAGCGTAGGTAGAGCGTCCCAAGAGACCCAGTACTTC.

This chain uses TRBV5-5 with TRBJ2-3; 8 bases agree with TRBD1. The CDR3 is made up of 15 amino acids. Germline V gene data show CDR1 as SGHKS and CDR2 as YYEKEE (reference sequence). The J segment lost 2 bases and the V segment lost 4 bases, leaving 6 bases of the junction unmatched. CDR3 in DNA: TGTGCCAGCAGCATGGGACAGGAGTACACAGATACGCAGTATTTT. This encodes CASSMGQEYTDTQYF. Full variable domain (remainder filled in from reference TRBV5-5 and TRBJ2-3): DAGVTQSPTHLIKTRGQQVTLRCSPISGHKSVSWYQQVLGQGPQFIFQYYEKEERGRGNFPDRFSARQFPNYSSELNVNALLLGDSALYLCASSMGQEYTDTQYFGPGTRLTVL.

Remarks on this clone: One end of the junction is discordant with germline, which a read error may explain. V usage is TRBV10-3 and J usage is TRBJ1-1; D is unresolved. The CDR3 covers 12 residues. From germline, CDR1 is ENHRY and CDR2 SYGVKD. The CDR3 spells CASSPGRTEAFF. CDR3 bases: TGTGCCAGCAGTCCGGGTAGGACTGAAGCTTTCTTT.

This clone was counted only a few times. This chain connects TRBV6-1 to TRBJ1-4; unclear D gene. The CDR3 is 13 residues long. Germline assignment: CDR1 MNHNS and CDR2 SASEGT. Trimming left V 6 bases short and J 4 bases short, with 9 bases between. The CDR3 sequence is CASREFSNEKLFF. The DNA of the CDR3 is TGTGCCAGCAGGGAGTTTAGTAATGAAAAACTGTTTTTT.

The V and J genes are TRBV29-1 and TRBJ2-3; 10 bases match TRBD1. Germline V gives CDR1 SQVTM, CDR2 ANQGSEA. J gave up 6 bases and V 7 bases, and 10 bases lay outside the gene matches. The length of the CDR3 is 14 residues. The CDR3 protein is CSGSRGQGLDTQYF. In DNA, the CDR3 is TGCAGCGGATCCCGGGGACAGGGGTTGGATACGCAGTATTTT.

The chain carries TRBV11-2 and TRBJ1-1, with D possibly being TRBD1 (5 bases). Deletions cut 1 base from V and 3 bases from J, with 15 bases between. This CDR3 comprises 16 residues. Germline loops: CDR1 SGHAT, CDR2 FQNNGV. CDR3 DNA sequence: TGTGCCAGCAGCTTAGCGACAGACACAGGTTACACTGAAGCTTTCTTT. It yields the protein CASSLATDTGYTEAFF.

The J gene is TRBJ2-2, the V gene TRBV11-1, with no clear D. Looked up from germline, CDR1 is SGHAT and CDR2 is FQDESV (reference sequence). This CDR3 region has 15 residues. V gave up 5 bases and J gave up 2 bases, with 12 bases separating them. The CDR3 DNA follows: TGTGCCAGCAGCGCAACCCCCGGTAACACCGGGGAGCTGTTTTTT. Protein product: CASSATPGNTGELFF.

The J gene is TRBJ2-1, the V gene TRBV6-5; no definite D call. This CDR3 spans 13 amino acids. Germline assignment: CDR1 MNHEY and CDR2 SVGAGI. The V end was cut by 7 bases, the J end by 5 bases, with 12 bases between. Here the CDR3 DNA reads TGTGCCAGCATGGGCCGAGCTAACAATGAGCAGTTCTTC. Amino acids: CASMGRANNEQFF.

As DNA, the CDR3 is TGCGCCAGCAGCCAAGAGACTAGCGGGGGTACCACAGATACGCAGTATTTT. Encoded protein: CASSQETSGGTTDTQYF. The chain carries TRBV4-1 and TRBJ2-3; TRBD2 agrees at 12 bases. Germline CDR1 and CDR2: MGHRA and YSYEKL. The V gene end was trimmed by 0 bases and the J gene end by 2 bases; junction bases not matched to a gene: 3. The CDR3 runs to 17 residues.

This clone was observed a few times. The chain is built from TRBV14 and TRBJ1-2; perhaps TRBD1 as D (5 bases). V gave up 6 bases and J gave up 4 bases, with 12 bases separating them. CDR1 is SGHDN, CDR2 FVKESK, per germline. The length of the CDR3 is 13 residues. The CDR3 DNA is TGTGCCAGCAGTCTCGGACATCTCTATGGCTACACCTTC. Encoded protein: CASSLGHLYGYTF.

The J gene is TRBJ2-7, the V gene TRBV5-1, with 9 bases that match TRBD1. The germline V gene encodes CDR1 SGHRS and CDR2 YFSETQ. Trimming removed 2 bases from V and 6 bases from J; junction bases left unmatched: 9. The length of the CDR3 is 15 residues. The CDR3 DNA is TGCGCCAGCAGCTTAAGTCGGGACAGGGACCGCGAGCAGTACTTC. Its protein product is CASSLSRDRDREQYF. The full variable domain, its missing parts supplied by reference TRBV5-1 and TRBJ2-7, is KAGVTQTPRYLIKTRGQQVTLSCSPISGHRSVSWYQQTPGQGLQFLFEYFSETQRNKGNFPGRFSGRQFSNSRSEMNVSTLELGDSALYLCASSLSRDRDREQYFGPGTRLTVT.

The count of this clone is one. The chain recombines TRBV10-1 with TRBJ2-7; D might be TRBD2 (6 bases). Trimming took off 6 bases at V and 0 bases at J, with 15 bases between the two ends. This CDR3 is built from 15 residues. The V gene's germline CDR1 is WNHNN and CDR2 SYGVQD (reference sequence). The CDR3 protein is CASSVDIGSSYEQYF. CDR3 DNA sequence: TGCGCCAGCAGCGTGGATATCGGGAGCTCCTACGAGCAGTACTTC.

The V and J genes are TRBV7-2 and TRBJ1-5; TRBD1 might be the D (5 bases). V gave up 2 bases and J gave up 4 bases, with 9 bases separating them. The germline gives CDR1 SGHTA, CDR2 FQGNSA. The CDR3 consists of 14 residues. CDR3: CASSLTAGNQPQHF. In nucleotides, the CDR3 is TGTGCCAGCAGCTTAACGGCAGGGAATCAGCCCCAGCATTTT.

The CDR3 region has the DNA TGTGCCAGCAGCAGCGGGAGTTTAGGGGATCGGGTCTATGGCTACACCTTC. Translating it yields CASSSGSLGDRVYGYTF. V gene TRBV5-4 combines with J gene TRBJ1-2; tentatively, D is TRBD1 (5 bases). The CDR3 is 17 residues long. Germline CDR1 reads SGHNT; CDR2 reads YYREEE (reference sequence). V dropped 4 bases and J dropped 4 bases, with 23 bases sitting between them.

J is TRBJ1-2 and V is TRBV7-6; the D gene is possibly TRBD1 (5 bases). Germline V CDR1 and CDR2: SGHVS, FNYEAQ. The CDR3 sequence is 14 residues long. Trimming left V 0 bases short and J 4 bases short, with 9 bases between. This CDR3 is CASSLADSSYGYTF. Here the CDR3 DNA reads TGTGCCAGCAGCTTAGCCGACAGCTCCTATGGCTACACCTTC.